This T cell receptor beta chain was sequenced during a study of human T cells and chemical hapten exposure. Study-wide points: As patch test score rose, PT1 expanded TCR counts tended to rise as well. Expanded TCRs produced significantly more large CDR3 similarity clusters than controls did.

Germline V CDR1 and CDR2: MNHEY, SVGAGI. The CDR3 covers 13 residues. Trimming took 6 bases from V and 4 from J; bases not matched to a gene: 4. The time point is: patch test 3, about 24 weeks after DPC sensitization. Treatment here: therapeutic diphenylcyclopropenone sensitization with weekly scalp DPC. In the original analysis: A per-sample median of about 94,000 TCRs was observed, with counts ranging from 23,224 to 690,600. TCRdb independently ran MiXCR on the RACE reads; one entry per CDR3 protein. TCRdb's processing, not the authors' own work, is the source of the V and J calls. The data show tens of thousands of distinct CDR3 sequences, approximately 12% seen once. There are many counts of this clonotype. Its antigen is unidentified.

The rearrangement joins TRBV6-5 to TRBJ1-2; 8 positions match TRBD1. The source was whole blood, collected in connection with sensitization to the hapten diphenylcyclopropenone (DPC). The TCR originated in a woman between 45 and 65 years old with alopecia areata. Some clones in this sample may be carry-over from other donors' samples. The CDR3 is CASRPGGAYGYTF. CDR3 in DNA: TGTGCCAGCAGACCAGGGGGCGCCTATGGCTACACCTTC.